These 8 T cell receptor beta chains originate from one sample sequenced in a study of T cells after somatic rescue of genetic block. Assay used: immunoSEQ multiplex PCR; TCRdb lists only in-frame clones, some missing. The sample includes several thousand clones, around 85% of them seen just once. Material for sequencing was peripheral blood mononuclear cells (PBMCs). Receptor source: a boy younger than 18.

The V call is TRBV19, the J call TRBJ2-7; 7 positions match TRBD2. The germline CDR1 and CDR2 sequences are LNHDA and SQIVND (reference sequence). CDR3 length equals 15 residues. Trimming cost V 1 base and J 5 bases; bases outside gene matches: 8. The CDR3: CASSIGGRGGDEQYF. DNA for the CDR3: TGTGCCAGTAGTATAGGAGGGAGGGGAGGCGACGAGCAGTACTTC.

This chain connects TRBV11-2 to TRBJ2-5, with a possible D match to TRBD1 (6 bases). Trimming cost V 5 bases and J 2 bases, with 18 bases left between them. The CDR3 loop spans 16 amino acids. CDR1 is SGHAT and CDR2 is FQNNGV in the germline V gene. CDR3 DNA sequence: TGTGCCAGCAGCCACTTTGACGGACAGTTTCAAGAGACCCAGTACTTC. As protein: CASSHFDGQFQETQYF. Complete variable domain (other parts from reference TRBV11-2 and TRBJ2-5): EAGVAQSPRYKIIEKRQSVAFWCNPISGHATLYWYQQILGQGPKLLIQFQNNGVVDDSQLPKDRFSAERLKGVDSTLKIQPAKLEDSAVYLCASSHFDGQFQETQYFGPGTRLLVL.

The chain carries TRBV28 and TRBJ2-7; D remains unclear. V was shortened by 8 bases and J by 4 bases, with 12 bases between the two germline ends. Germline-derived CDR1 and CDR2 are MDHEN and SYDVKM. This CDR3 region has 12 residues. In nucleotides, the CDR3 is TGTGCCAGCGCGTATTTCCTGTACGAGCAGTACTTC. Residues: CASAYFLYEQYF.

This rearrangement joins TRBV5-4 to TRBJ1-3; D uncertain. The CDR3 runs to 14 residues. CDR1 is SGHNT, CDR2 YYREEE, per germline (reference sequence). V lost 0 bases to trimming and J lost 2 bases, with 6 bases between them. The CDR3 protein is CASSLGGTGNTIYF. The CDR3, as DNA: TGTGCCAGCAGCTTGGGAGGGACTGGAAACACCATATATTTT.

This clone was seen just once. The chain employs TRBV18 and TRBJ2-3, with 7 bases lining up with TRBD1. After removal of 6 bases from V and 1 base from J, the junction contained 4 bases not matched to a gene. CDR1 is KGHSH, CDR2 LQKENI, per germline. This CDR3 contains 14 residues. The CDR3 DNA reads TGTGCCAGCTCCCGCGACAGGGGCACAGATACGCAGTATTTT. Amino acid sequence: CASSRDRGTDTQYF.

The chain couples TRBV27 to TRBJ2-7; 8 positions match TRBD2. Germline lookup yields CDR1 MNHEY and CDR2 SMNVEV (reference sequence). The CDR3 has 15 residues. With 5 bases clipped from V and 0 bases from J, the junction kept 6 bases outside the gene matches. The CDR3 coding sequence is TGTGCCAGCAGTCGGGGGGGCCCCAGCTCCTACGAGCAGTACTTC. It yields the protein CASSRGGPSSYEQYF.

The chain employs TRBV4-1 and TRBJ2-5; D ambiguous. Germline V gives CDR1 MGHRA, CDR2 YSYEKL. The length of the CDR3 is 13 residues. V was cut by 0 bases and J by 5 bases, with 7 bases left in between. CDR3 sequence reads: CASSQDPRETQYF. The CDR3, as DNA: TGCGCCAGCAGCCAAGACCCCCGGGAGACCCAGTACTTC.

The chain recombines TRBV4-2 with TRBJ1-6; TRBD1 might be the D (5 bases). V lost 0 bases to trimming and J lost 6 bases, with 9 bases between them. The germline V gene has CDR1 LGHNA and CDR2 YNFKEQ. The CDR3 has 15 amino acids. The CDR3 DNA sequence: TGTGCCAGCAGCCAAGATAAGGGGCTTAATTCACCCCTCCACTTT. It encodes CASSQDKGLNSPLHF.